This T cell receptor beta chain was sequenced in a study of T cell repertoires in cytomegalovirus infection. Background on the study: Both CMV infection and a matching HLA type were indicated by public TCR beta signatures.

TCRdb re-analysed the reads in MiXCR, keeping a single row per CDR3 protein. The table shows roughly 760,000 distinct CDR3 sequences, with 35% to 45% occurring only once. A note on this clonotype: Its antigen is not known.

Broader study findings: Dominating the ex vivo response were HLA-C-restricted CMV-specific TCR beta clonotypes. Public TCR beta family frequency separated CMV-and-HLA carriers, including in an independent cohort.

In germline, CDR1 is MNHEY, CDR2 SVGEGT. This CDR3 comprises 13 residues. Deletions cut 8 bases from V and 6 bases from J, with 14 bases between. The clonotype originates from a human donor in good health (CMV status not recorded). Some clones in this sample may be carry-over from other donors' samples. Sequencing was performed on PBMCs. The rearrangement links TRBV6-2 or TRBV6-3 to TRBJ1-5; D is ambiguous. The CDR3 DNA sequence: TGTGCCAGCCGTTCAGGTGGGCTTCAGCCCCAGCATTTT. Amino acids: CASRSGGLQPQHF.